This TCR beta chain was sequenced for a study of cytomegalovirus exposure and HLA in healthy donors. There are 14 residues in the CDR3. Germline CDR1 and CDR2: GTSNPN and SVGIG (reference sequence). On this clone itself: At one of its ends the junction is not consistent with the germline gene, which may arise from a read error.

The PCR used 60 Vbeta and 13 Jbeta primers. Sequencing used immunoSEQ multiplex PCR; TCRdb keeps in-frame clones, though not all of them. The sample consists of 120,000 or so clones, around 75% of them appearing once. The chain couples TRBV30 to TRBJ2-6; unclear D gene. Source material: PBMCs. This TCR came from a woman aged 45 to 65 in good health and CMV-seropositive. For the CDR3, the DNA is TGTGCCTGGGGTGTGAGGTCTGGGGCCAACGTCCTGACTTTC. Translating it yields CAWGVRSGANVLTF.